These T cell receptor beta chains were read from a single sample in a study of human T cells and chemical hapten exposure. A single record per CDR3 protein comes from TCRdb applying MiXCR to the RACE reads. The sample comprises tens of thousands of distinct CDR3 sequences, 9.4% of which are singletons, and 11% to 15% rests with the top ten. Sequences were derived from whole blood, sampled in connection with sensitization to the hapten diphenylcyclopropenone (DPC). These receptors originate from a woman between 35 and 50 years old with alopecia areata. Some clones in this sample may be carry-over from other donors' samples. Both conserved end residues are part of each CDR3. The D gene is left open where the match is weak. Clone size, where shown, is once, few, many, or a class for clones that have expanded.

abundance,d_gene,j_gene,v_gene,CDR3nt,CDR3aa
NA,NA,TRBJ1-3,TRBV2,TGTGCCAGCACCCGGATTGGCCTTTTACAGGACTCTGGAAACACCATATATTTT,CASTRIGLLQDSGNTIYF
many,NA,TRBJ2-7,TRBV12-3/TRBV12-4,TGTGCCAGCAGTCGAACGGGGAGCTCCTACGAGCAGTACTTC,CASSRTGSSYEQYF
NA,TRBD2,TRBJ2-5,TRBV5-1,TGCGCCAGCAGCTCGCTGACTAGCGCCTACCAAGAGACCCAGTACTTC,CASSSLTSAYQETQYF
NA,TRBD2,TRBJ2-1,TRBV5-1,TGCGCCAGCAGCTTGCCTAGCGGAGCGTACAATGAGCAGTTCTTC,CASSLPSGAYNEQFF
few,NA,TRBJ2-7,TRBV29-1,TGCAGCGTCGAAGCCGGGCGATCCTACGAGCAGTACTTC,CSVEAGRSYEQYF
many,NA,TRBJ2-3,TRBV6-2/TRBV6-3,TGTGCTTCGGCACTCACAGATACGCAGTATTTT,CASALTDTQYF
many,NA,TRBJ2-3,TRBV28,TGTGCCAGCGCAGCGACGGGGCGAACTGGCACAGATACGCAGTATTTT,CASAATGRTGTDTQYF
many,TRBD1,TRBJ2-7,TRBV4-1,TGCGCCAGCAGCCAACAGACAGGGGCGAGCGAGCAGTACTTC,CASSQQTGASEQYF
NA,NA,TRBJ2-5,TRBV6-5,TGTGCCAGCAGTTACTCGAGGGGCCAAGAGACCCAGTACTTC,CASSYSRGQETQYF
NA,NA,TRBJ2-7,TRBV20-1,TGCAGCACGAGGGACATTCAGGAGCCTTTTGAGTCGGTGCAGTACTTC,CSTRDIQEPFESVQYF
few,NA,TRBJ1-4,TRBV7-2,TGTGCCAGCAGCCCAAGGACAGCTCGAGGGGAAAAACTGTTTTTT,CASSPRTARGEKLFF
many,NA,TRBJ2-7,TRBV7-6,TGTGCCAGCAGCCGCGCGTCCAGGGGGGGATACGAGCAGTACTTC,CASSRASRGGYEQYF
NA,NA,TRBJ2-1,TRBV5-5,TGTGCCAGCAGCTTGCGACCGAGCGGGTCTAGTCGGAATGAGCAGTTCTTC,CASSLRPSGSSRNEQFF
many,TRBD2,TRBJ2-2,TRBV6-1,TGTGCCAGCAGTAATAGCGGGGGGGCCGGCGGGGAGCTGTTTTTT,CASSNSGGAGGELFF
many,NA,TRBJ2-7,TRBV9,TGTGCCAGCAGCGCGAACCCCGACAGCCGCCCCTACGAGCAGTACTTC,CASSANPDSRPYEQYF
few,TRBD1,TRBJ2-3,TRBV3-1,TGTGCCAGCAGCCAACCGGGACAGGCTAAGGGAGATACGCAGTATTTT,CASSQPGQAKGDTQYF
many,NA,TRBJ1-3,TRBV12-3/TRBV12-4,TGTGCCAGCACCGGGTTTCAGGCTGGAAACACCATATATTTT,CASTGFQAGNTIYF
many,NA,TRBJ1-2,TRBV9,TGTGCCAGCAGCGCTCGAGAGGGGCGGGAGGGCTATGGCTACACCTTC,CASSAREGREGYGYTF
NA,TRBD1,TRBJ1-2,TRBV9,TGTGCCAGCAGCGGCCGACAGGGCTCTAACTATGGCTACACCTTC,CASSGRQGSNYGYTF
many,NA,TRBJ2-4,TRBV28,TGTGCCAGCAGTTGGACTGGAGGCAAAAACATTCAGTACTTC,CASSWTGGKNIQYF
many,NA,TRBJ2-4,TRBV19,TGTGCCAGTAGTATAGGAGTCGGAAACATTCAGTACTTC,CASSIGVGNIQYF
few,NA,TRBJ1-1,TRBV20-1,TGCAGTGCTAGAGATGAGGGATTAAACACTGAAGCTTTCTTT,CSARDEGLNTEAFF
NA,TRBD1,TRBJ1-4,TRBV18,TGTGCCAGCTCACCAGTGACAGGGACAACTAATGAAAAACTGTTTTTT,CASSPVTGTTNEKLFF
many,TRBD1,TRBJ2-1,TRBV12-3/TRBV12-4,TGTGCCAGCAGCCCCCGGCCGGGACAGGCTTATGAGCAGTTCTTC,CASSPRPGQAYEQFF
NA,NA,TRBJ1-2,TRBV6-5,TGTGCCAGCAGTTACGGGAGCCAGGGGCCTGGCTACACCTTC,CASSYGSQGPGYTF
many,NA,TRBJ1-3,TRBV7-2,TGTGCCAGCAGCCGACAGATCTCTGGAAACACCATATATTTT,CASSRQISGNTIYF
many,NA,TRBJ2-7,TRBV14,TGTGCCAGCAGCCGGGGGCTTACCTACGAGCAGTACTTC,CASSRGLTYEQYF
many,TRBD1,TRBJ1-2,TRBV6-2/TRBV6-3,TGTGCCAGCAGTTCGGGACAGGGGTATGGCTACACCTTC,CASSSGQGYGYTF
NA,TRBD1,TRBJ1-4,TRBV18,TGTGCCAGCTCACCATCGACAGGGTCGAACGAAAAACTGTTTTTT,CASSPSTGSNEKLFF
many,TRBD2,TRBJ2-3,TRBV10-3,TGTGCCACGTGGACTAGCGGGATCCCAGATACGCAGTATTTT,CATWTSGIPDTQYF
many,NA,TRBJ1-2,TRBV20-1,TGCAGTGCTAGAGGAACCTCCAGCGGGACAACTTATGGCTACACCTTC,CSARGTSSGTTYGYTF
few,TRBD2,TRBJ2-1,TRBV13,TGTGCCAGCAGCTTTACTAGCGGGGGGGCCTCCAATGAGCAGTTCTTC,CASSFTSGGASNEQFF
many,NA,TRBJ2-3,TRBV18,TGTGCCAGCTATACGGGGGGCACAGATACGCAGTATTTT,CASYTGGTDTQYF
many,NA,TRBJ2-7,TRBV11-2,TGTGCCAGCAGCCCCTCCCAGGGGGGCCCCTACGAGCAGTACTTC,CASSPSQGGPYEQYF
few,NA,TRBJ2-1,TRBV7-6,TGTGCCAGCAGCGACCTACGCCCCGGACAGTCCTACAATGAGCAGTTCTTC,CASSDLRPGQSYNEQFF
NA,TRBD1,TRBJ2-3,TRBV4-1,TGCGCCAGCAGCCGCGGACAGGATCCTGTAGATACGCAGTATTTT,CASSRGQDPVDTQYF
many,NA,TRBJ2-7,TRBV7-6,TGTGCCAGCAGCTTAGATGGGACACCGACCTACGAGCAGTACTTC,CASSLDGTPTYEQYF
many,NA,TRBJ1-1,TRBV6-1,TGTGCCAGCAGTGGGGTTACGGACACTGAAGCTTTCTTT,CASSGVTDTEAFF
NA,TRBD1,TRBJ2-3,TRBV7-2,TGTGCCAGCCTGCCCAGGGGGACAGATACGCAGTATTTT,CASLPRGTDTQYF